This TCR beta chain was retrieved from a study of CD8+CD57+ T cells in acquired aplastic anemia. This clonotype was picked up many times. Germline CDR1 reads MNHNY; CDR2 reads SVGAGI (reference sequence). This CDR3 spans 14 amino acids. V was cut by 2 bases and J by 5 bases, with 12 bases left in between. Genomic DNA served as template for TCR beta VDJ and CDR3 profiling. TCRdb redid the calling of the reads with MiXCR, one entry per CDR3 protein. The data show 150,000 or so distinct CDR3 sequences, around half seen once. The sequenced patients had an expansion of CD8+CD57+ cells seen by flow cytometry.

This TCR was recovered from a human donor with aplastic anemia. Sequenced material: sorted CD4+, CD8+, or CD8+CD57+ T cells (not recorded which) from PBMCs. This chain links TRBV6-6 with TRBJ2-5, with D unresolved. The CDR3 sequence is CASSYGQFGETQYF. CDR3 in DNA: TGTGCCAGCAGTTACGGGCAGTTCGGGGAGACCCAGTACTTC.